Listed here are 9 T cell receptor beta chains from one sample, sequenced in a study of shared clonotypes between healthy human individuals. Naive-designated CD8 cells lacked CD45RO, were positively enriched for CCR7, and omitted terminally differentiated effector memory CD45RA+ cells. Data came from immunoSEQ multiplex PCR; TCRdb stores just in-frame clones and leaves some out. The sample has millions of clones, around 93% seen once. Sequencing was performed on naive CD8+ T cells from PBMCs. The receptors derive from a man aged 18 to 30 in good health. Some clones in this sample may be carry-over from other donors' samples.

V usage is TRBV30 and J usage is TRBJ2-7; 8 bases align to TRBD2. The CDR3 runs to 13 residues. V dropped 6 bases and J dropped 5; count of bases not matched to a gene: 9. The germline gives CDR1 GTSNPN, CDR2 SVGIG (reference sequence). Written as DNA, the CDR3 is TGTGCCTGCGAACTAGCGGCGTTCCACGAGCAGTACTTC. Translating it yields CACELAAFHEQYF.

CDR3 sequence (DNA): TGCAGCGTTGACACAGGGGTTTACGAGCAGTACTTC. Translating gives CSVDTGVYEQYF. The chain carries TRBV29-1 and TRBJ2-5; 7 bases are a match to TRBD1. The DNA end favors TRBJ2-7, so the J call may be wrong. The germline CDR1 and CDR2 sequences are SQVTM and ANQGSEA. This CDR3 has 12 residues.

The chain is built from TRBV11-2 and TRBJ2-7; 9 bases align to TRBD2. Germline values: CDR1 SGHAT, CDR2 FQNNGV. Trimming removed 3 bases from V and 4 bases from J; junction bases left unmatched: 7. CDR3 length: 15 amino acids. The DNA of the CDR3 is TGTGCCAGCAGCTTCTGGAGTAGCGGGAGTTACGAGCAGTACTTC. It yields the protein CASSFWSSGSYEQYF.

This chain uses TRBV7-9 with TRBJ2-1, with 8 bases aligning to TRBD2. Losses at the gene ends were 5 bases for V and 4 bases for J; bases not matched to a gene: 10. The CDR3 covers 16 residues. Per germline, CDR1 SEHNR and CDR2 FQNEAQ (reference sequence). CDR3 DNA: TGTGCCAGCAGCCCCCGGCGGGGGGAAACTTACAATGAGCAGTTCTTC. Translation: CASSPRRGETYNEQFF.

The chain employs TRBV28 and TRBJ1-5; D ambiguous. The CDR3 sequence is 15 residues long. In germline, CDR1 is MDHEN, CDR2 SYDVKM. V was cut by 8 bases and J by 6 bases, with 20 bases left in between. CDR3 sequence (DNA): TGTGCCAGCGGCCGGGATGCCGCTCCCCCTCAGCCCCAGCATTTT. Encoded protein: CASGRDAAPPQPQHF.

This chain joins TRBV11-2 and TRBJ2-7, with a weak D call TRBD1 (5 bases). From germline, CDR1 is SGHAT and CDR2 FQNNGV. The CDR3 runs 14 residues. Trimming left V 3 bases short and J 3 bases short, with 12 bases between. CDR3 amino acids: CASSLRTTYYEQYF. As DNA, the CDR3 is TGTGCCAGCAGCTTGCGGACAACCTACTACGAGCAGTACTTC. The entire variable domain, with the rest obtained from reference TRBV11-2 and TRBJ2-7, is as follows: EAGVAQSPRYKIIEKRQSVAFWCNPISGHATLYWYQQILGQGPKLLIQFQNNGVVDDSQLPKDRFSAERLKGVDSTLKIQPAKLEDSAVYLCASSLRTTYYEQYFGPGTRLTVT.

The genes are TRBV7-8 and TRBJ1-5, with D uncertain. V was clipped by 1 base and J by 0 bases, with 10 bases between them. CDR3 size: 16 residues. CDR1 and CDR2 from the germline V gene are SGHVS and FQNEAQ. The CDR3 sequence: CASSLGFRVSNQPQHF. The CDR3 DNA reads TGTGCCAGCAGCTTAGGCTTCAGAGTTAGCAATCAGCCCCAGCATTTT.

The chain recombines TRBV13 with TRBJ2-7, with 12 bases that match TRBD2. Germline CDR1 PRHDT, CDR2 FYEKMQ (reference sequence). The CDR3 loop spans 16 amino acids. V lost 4 bases, J lost 7 bases, and 11 bases stayed unmatched. CDR3 in DNA: TGTGCCAGCAGCTCGCTAGCGGGAGGGCCACTCGGGGAGCAGTACTTC. The encoded protein is CASSSLAGGPLGEQYF.

The chain couples TRBV6-5 to TRBJ1-1; D is perhaps TRBD1 (5 bases). The V and J ends lost 8 bases and 2 bases respectively, with 12 bases between them. CDR1 is MNHEY and CDR2 is SVGAGI in the germline V gene. CDR3 size: 13 residues. The CDR3 reads CASSLDTNTEAFF. CDR3 bases: TGTGCCAGCTCTTTGGACACAAACACTGAAGCTTTCTTT.